A selection of T cell receptor beta chains follows, all from one sample in a study of control samples from healthy donors and cancer patients. Measured with immunoSEQ multiplex PCR; TCRdb has only the in-frame clones, and not every one. Among about 60,000 clones listed, 88% were seen once. The specimen was blood. The receptors come from a man aged 45-60 years in good health. Both conserved end residues are part of each CDR3. The D gene is left open where the match is weak. Size tells how often a clone was seen (once, few, many) or the class of an expanded clone, and some rows leave it out.

>NA|TRBV7-2|TRBJ1-1|NA
CASSLAGTANTEAFF
TGTGCCAGCAGCTTAGCGGGGACTGCGAACACTGAAGCTTTCTTT
>NA|TRBV2|TRBJ1-2|NA
CASSGYSLVYGYTF
TGTGCCAGCAGTGGGTACAGCCTTGTCTATGGCTACACCTTC
>NA|TRBV3-1/TRBV3-2|TRBJ2-3|NA
CASTPGATVDTQYF
TGTGCCAGCACCCCGGGGGCGACAGTTGATACGCAGTATTTT
>NA|TRBV9|TRBJ2-7|NA
CASSVGFRTYEQYF
TGTGCCAGCAGCGTAGGGTTCCGGACCTACGAGCAGTACTTC
>NA|TRBV7-9|TRBJ2-7|TRBD1
CASSSTGGYEQYF
TGCGCCAGCAGCTCAACAGGGGGATACGAGCAGTACTTC
>NA|TRBV28|TRBJ1-2|NA
CASSSQSGYTF
TGTGCCAGCAGTTCTCAGAGCGGCTACACCTTC
>NA|TRBV14|TRBJ2-3|TRBD2
CASSPGRTSGRTDTQYF
TGTGCCAGCAGCCCCGGAAGGACTAGCGGGAGGACAGATACGCAGTATTTT
>once|TRBV19|TRBJ1-2|NA
CASSMRQYNYGYTF
TGTGCCAGTAGTATGCGGCAGTACAACTATGGCTACACCTTC
>NA|TRBV7-9|TRBJ2-7|NA
CASSSGTPTYEQYF
TGTGCCAGCAGTTCCGGGACGCCGACCTACGAGCAGTACTTC
>NA|TRBV19|TRBJ2-1|NA
CASSMTRREQFF
TGTGCCAGTAGTATGACGCGGCGAGAGCAGTTCTTC
>NA|TRBV10-3|TRBJ2-7|NA
CAISEPSTGTHLISYEQYF
TGTGCCATCAGTGAGCCCTCGACAGGGACTCATCTCATCTCCTACGAGCAGTACTTC
>NA|TRBV5-8|TRBJ2-7|TRBD1
CASSSGQGTTYEQYF
TGTGCCAGCAGCTCGGGACAGGGGACGACCTACGAGCAGTACTTC
>once|TRBV2|TRBJ1-5|NA
CASRPAGDQPQHF
TGTGCCAGCAGACCCGCAGGGGATCAGCCCCAGCATTTT
>once|TRBV3-1/TRBV3-2|TRBJ2-1|TRBD2
CASSQELAGGPSSYNEQFF
TGTGCCAGCAGCCAAGAACTAGCGGGAGGGCCTTCCTCCTACAATGAGCAGTTCTTC
>NA|TRBV5-1|TRBJ1-4|NA
CASSYDAGEEKLFF
TGCGCCAGCAGCTACGACGCGGGAGAGGAAAAACTGTTTTTT
>NA|TRBV4-2|TRBJ2-2|NA
CASSQVGGVMAGELFF
TGTGCCAGCAGCCAAGTCGGGGGAGTAATGGCCGGGGAGCTGTTTTTT
>NA|TRBV29-1|TRBJ2-5|NA
CSAASTSKETQYF
TGCAGCGCCGCCTCCACTAGCAAGGAGACCCAGTACTTC
>NA|TRBV4-3|TRBJ2-1|NA
CASSQDPGTYNEQFF
TGCGCCAGCAGCCAAGATCCCGGGACCTACAATGAGCAGTTCTTC
>NA|TRBV19|TRBJ1-2|NA
CASRPTEDYYGYTF
TGTGCCAGTCGTCCGACAGAAGATTACTATGGCTACACCTTC
>NA|TRBV3-1/TRBV3-2|TRBJ2-7|NA
CASSQMDPDEQYF
TGTGCCAGCAGCCAAATGGATCCCGACGAGCAGTACTTC